This entry features one TCR beta chain sequence. What it recognizes is unknown. Time point: cycle 4 day 1 (C4D1), after five to seven weeks of nivolumab. All the patients suffered relapse after autologous stem cell transplantation, and brentuximab vedotin exposure differed. Thawed PBMCs yielded CD4+ T cells through magnetic negative selection. The CDR3 covers 15 residues. The V gene lost 0 bases and the J gene lost 4 bases, with 11 bases spanning the gap. Germline-derived CDR1 and CDR2 are KGHSH and LQKENI. The data derive from a study of PD-1 blockade in classical Hodgkin lymphoma. Findings of the study overall: Prior to therapy, complete responders displayed diversity much like that of newly diagnosed patients. Whereas CD4+ TCR diversity had risen significantly by C4D1, CD8+ TCR diversity had not. Compared with healthy donors, newly diagnosed patients reportedly showed lower baseline TCR diversity.

Libraries were prepared by immunoSEQ multiplex PCR; TCRdb keeps only in-frame clonotypes and omits some of them. The table shows 25,000 to 35,000 clones, with roughly 80% occurring only once. The chain couples TRBV18 to TRBJ2-3; perhaps D is TRBD1 or TRBD2 (5 bases each). The sequence was collected from a human donor with classical Hodgkin lymphoma. Sequenced material: CD4+ T cells from blood, taken before the fourth cycle of nivolumab. The CDR3 reads CASSPPRVGADTQYF. CDR3 DNA: TGTGCCAGCTCACCACCTCGGGTGGGGGCAGATACGCAGTATTTT.